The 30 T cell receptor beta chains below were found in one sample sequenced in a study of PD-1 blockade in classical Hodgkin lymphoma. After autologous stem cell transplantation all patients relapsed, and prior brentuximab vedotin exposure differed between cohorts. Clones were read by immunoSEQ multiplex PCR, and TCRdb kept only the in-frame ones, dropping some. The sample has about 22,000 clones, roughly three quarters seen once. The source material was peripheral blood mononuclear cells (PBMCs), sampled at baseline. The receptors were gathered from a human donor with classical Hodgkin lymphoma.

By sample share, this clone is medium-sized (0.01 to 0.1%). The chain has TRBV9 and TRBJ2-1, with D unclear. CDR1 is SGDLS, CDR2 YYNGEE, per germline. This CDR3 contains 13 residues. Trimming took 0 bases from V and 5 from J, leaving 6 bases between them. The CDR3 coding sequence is TGTGCCAGCAGCGTAGTGTCACACAATGAGCAGTTCTTC. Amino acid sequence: CASSVVSHNEQFF.

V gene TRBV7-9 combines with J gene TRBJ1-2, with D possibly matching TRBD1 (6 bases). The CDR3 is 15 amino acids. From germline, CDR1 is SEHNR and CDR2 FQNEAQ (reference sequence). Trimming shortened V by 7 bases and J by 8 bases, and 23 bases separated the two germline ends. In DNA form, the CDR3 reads TGTGCCAGCACTTACCGGGACAAAAGACTCGACGGCTACACCTTC. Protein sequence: CASTYRDKRLDGYTF.

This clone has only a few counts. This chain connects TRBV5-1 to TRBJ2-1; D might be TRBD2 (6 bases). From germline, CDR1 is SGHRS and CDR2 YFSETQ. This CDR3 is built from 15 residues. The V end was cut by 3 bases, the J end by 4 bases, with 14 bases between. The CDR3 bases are TGCGCCAGCAGCTCTACTAGCCGAGGTTACAATGAGCAGTTCTTC. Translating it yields CASSSTSRGYNEQFF.

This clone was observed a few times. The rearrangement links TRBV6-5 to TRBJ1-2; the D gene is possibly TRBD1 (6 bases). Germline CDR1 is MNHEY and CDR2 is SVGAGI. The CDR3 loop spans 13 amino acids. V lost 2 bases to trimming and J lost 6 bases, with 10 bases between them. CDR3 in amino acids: CASSYETGNGYTF. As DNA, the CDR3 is TGTGCCAGCAGTTACGAGACAGGCAATGGCTACACCTTC.

The CDR3 sequence is CALRDSANYGYTF. The CDR3 region has the DNA TGTGCCCTAAGGGACAGTGCTAACTATGGCTACACCTTC. This chain links TRBV30 with TRBJ1-2; 7 positions agree with TRBD1. The CDR3 contains 13 residues. Germline-derived CDR1 and CDR2 are GTSNPN and SVGIG (reference sequence). The ends lost 8 bases at V and 0 bases at J; junction bases unmatched: 6.

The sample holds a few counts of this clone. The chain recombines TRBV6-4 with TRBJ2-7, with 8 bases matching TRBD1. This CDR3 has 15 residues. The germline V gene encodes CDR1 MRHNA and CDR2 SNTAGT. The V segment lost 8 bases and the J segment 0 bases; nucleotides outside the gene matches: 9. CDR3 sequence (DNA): TGTGCCAGCCAGACCCCGACAGGGGCCTCCTACGAGCAGTACTTC. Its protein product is CASQTPTGASYEQYF.

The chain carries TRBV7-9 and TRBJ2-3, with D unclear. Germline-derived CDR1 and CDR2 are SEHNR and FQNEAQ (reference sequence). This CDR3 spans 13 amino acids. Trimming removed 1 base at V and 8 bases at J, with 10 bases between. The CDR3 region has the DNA TGTGCCAGCAGCTTAGATGACATCCGTACGCAGTATTTT. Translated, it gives CASSLDDIRTQYF.

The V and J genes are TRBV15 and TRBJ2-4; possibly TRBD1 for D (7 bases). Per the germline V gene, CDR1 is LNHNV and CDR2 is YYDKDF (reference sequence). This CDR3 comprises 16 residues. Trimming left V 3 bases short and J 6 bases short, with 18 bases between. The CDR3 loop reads CATSSPKGAGGNIQYF. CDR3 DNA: TGTGCCACCAGCAGCCCAAAGGGGGCCGGGGGAAACATTCAGTACTTC. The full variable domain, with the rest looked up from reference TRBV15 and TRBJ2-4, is DAMVIQNPRYQVTQFGKPVTLSCSQTLNHNVMYWYQQKSSQAPKLLFHYYDKDFNNEADTPDNFQSRRPNTSFCFLDIRSPGLGDTAMYLCATSSPKGAGGNIQYFGAGTRLSVL.

DNA for the CDR3: TGTGCCAGCAGCCAACATTGGGGAGGCTTCGCCAAAAACATTCAGTACTTC. Its translation: CASSQHWGGFAKNIQYF. The chain has TRBV14 and TRBJ2-4, with a possible D match to TRBD2 (6 bases). Germline V gene data show CDR1 as SGHDN and CDR2 as FVKESK. CDR3 length: 17 amino acids. Trimming shortened V by 2 bases and J by 1 base, and 15 bases separated the two germline ends. Full variable domain (missing parts from reference TRBV14 and TRBJ2-4): EAGVTQFPSHSVIEKGQTVTLRCDPISGHDNLYWYRRVMGKEIKFLLHFVKESKQDESGMPNNRFLAERTGGTYSTLKVQPAELEDSGVYFCASSQHWGGFAKNIQYFGAGTRLSVL.

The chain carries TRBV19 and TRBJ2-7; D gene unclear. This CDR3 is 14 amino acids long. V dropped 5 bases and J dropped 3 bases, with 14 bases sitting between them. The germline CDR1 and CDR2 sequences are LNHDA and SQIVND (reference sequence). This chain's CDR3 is CASSPINSNYEQYF. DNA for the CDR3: TGTGCCAGTAGTCCCATTAATTCCAACTACGAGCAGTACTTC.

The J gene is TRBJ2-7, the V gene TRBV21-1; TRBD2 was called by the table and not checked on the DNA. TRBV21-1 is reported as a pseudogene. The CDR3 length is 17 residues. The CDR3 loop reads CASSKSEDYLPYYEQYF. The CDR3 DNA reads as TGTGCCAGCAGCAAGTCCGAGGACTACCTCCCCTACTACGAGCAGTACTTC.

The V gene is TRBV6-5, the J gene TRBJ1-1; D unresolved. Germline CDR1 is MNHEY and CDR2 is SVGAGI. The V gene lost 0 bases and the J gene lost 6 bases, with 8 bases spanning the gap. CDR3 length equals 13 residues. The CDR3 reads CASSYSGFSEAFF. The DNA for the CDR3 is TGTGCCAGCAGTTACTCCGGATTCTCTGAAGCTTTCTTT.

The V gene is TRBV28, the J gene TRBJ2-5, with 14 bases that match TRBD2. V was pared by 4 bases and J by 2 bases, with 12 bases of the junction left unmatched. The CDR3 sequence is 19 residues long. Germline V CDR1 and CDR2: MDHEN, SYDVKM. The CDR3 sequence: CASSSDWTSGGPGQETQYF. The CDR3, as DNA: TGTGCCAGCAGTTCCGACTGGACTAGCGGGGGGCCCGGGCAAGAGACCCAGTACTTC.

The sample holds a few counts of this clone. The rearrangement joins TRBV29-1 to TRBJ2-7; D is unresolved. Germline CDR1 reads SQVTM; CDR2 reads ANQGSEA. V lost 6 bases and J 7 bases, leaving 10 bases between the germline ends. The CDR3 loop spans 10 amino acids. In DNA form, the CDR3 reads TGCAGCGTGACATACGGGGAGCAGTACTTC. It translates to CSVTYGEQYF.

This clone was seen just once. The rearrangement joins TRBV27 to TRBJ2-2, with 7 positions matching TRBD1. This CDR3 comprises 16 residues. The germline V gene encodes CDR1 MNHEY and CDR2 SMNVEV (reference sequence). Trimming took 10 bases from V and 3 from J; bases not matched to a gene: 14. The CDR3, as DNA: TGTGCCACCAGGGGGAGTATGGGGGCGTACACCGGGGAGCTGTTTTTT. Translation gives CATRGSMGAYTGELFF.

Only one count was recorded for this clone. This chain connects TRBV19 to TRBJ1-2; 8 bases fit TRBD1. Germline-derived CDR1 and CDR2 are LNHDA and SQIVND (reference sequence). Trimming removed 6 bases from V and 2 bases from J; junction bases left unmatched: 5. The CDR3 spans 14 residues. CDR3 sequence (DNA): TGTGCCAGTAGCGATTGGACAGGGAACTATGGCTACACCTTC. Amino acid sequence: CASSDWTGNYGYTF. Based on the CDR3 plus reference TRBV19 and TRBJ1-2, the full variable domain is DGGITQSPKYLFRKEGQNVTLSCEQNLNHDAMYWYRQDPGQGLRLIYYSQIVNDFQKGDIAEGYSVSREKKESFPLTVTSAQKNPTAFYLCASSDWTGNYGYTFGSGTRLTVV.

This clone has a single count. The CDR3 here is CASSGHDRGDTQYF. CDR3 coding DNA: TGTGCCAGCAGTGGCCACGACAGGGGTGATACGCAGTATTTT. The genes are TRBV25-1 and TRBJ2-3; 8 bases match TRBD1. V lost 4 bases, J lost 6 bases, and 6 bases stayed unmatched. The germline gives CDR1 MGHDK, CDR2 SYGVNS. This CDR3 has 14 amino acids. The variable domain in full, with the rest retrieved from reference TRBV25-1 and TRBJ2-3, is EADIYQTPRYLVIGTGKKITLECSQTMGHDKMYWYQQDPGMELHLIHYSYGVNSTEKGDLSSESTVSRIRTEHFPLTLESARPSHTSQYLCASSGHDRGDTQYFGPGTRLTVL.

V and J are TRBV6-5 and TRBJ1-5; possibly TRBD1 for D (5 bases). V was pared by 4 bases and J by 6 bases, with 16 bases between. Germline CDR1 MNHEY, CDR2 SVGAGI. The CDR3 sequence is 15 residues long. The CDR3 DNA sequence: TGTGCCAGCAGTTCCGGACACGGTGTTGTTCAGCCCCAGCATTTT. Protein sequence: CASSSGHGVVQPQHF.

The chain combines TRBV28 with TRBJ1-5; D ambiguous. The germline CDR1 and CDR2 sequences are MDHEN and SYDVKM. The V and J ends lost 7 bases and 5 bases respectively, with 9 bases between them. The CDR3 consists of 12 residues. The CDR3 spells CASTGSDQPQHF. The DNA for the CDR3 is TGTGCCAGCACCGGGTCGGATCAGCCCCAGCATTTT.

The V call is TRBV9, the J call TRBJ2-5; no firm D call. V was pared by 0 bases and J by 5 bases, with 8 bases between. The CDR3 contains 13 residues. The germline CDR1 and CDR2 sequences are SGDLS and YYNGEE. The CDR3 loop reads CASSVVPGETQYF. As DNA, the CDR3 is TGTGCCAGCAGCGTAGTACCCGGCGAGACCCAGTACTTC.

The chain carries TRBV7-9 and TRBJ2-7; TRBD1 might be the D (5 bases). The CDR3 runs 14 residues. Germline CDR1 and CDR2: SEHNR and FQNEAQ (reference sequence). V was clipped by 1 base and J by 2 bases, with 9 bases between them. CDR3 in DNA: TGTGCCAGCAGCTTAGGTGGCAGGGCCTACGAGCAGTACTTC. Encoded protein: CASSLGGRAYEQYF.

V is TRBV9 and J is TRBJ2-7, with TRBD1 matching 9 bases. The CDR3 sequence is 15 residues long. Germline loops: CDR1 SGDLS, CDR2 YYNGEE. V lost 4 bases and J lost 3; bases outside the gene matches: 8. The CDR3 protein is CASSPEGQGYYEQYF. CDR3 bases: TGTGCCAGCAGCCCGGAGGGACAGGGTTACTACGAGCAGTACTTC.

The CDR3 coding sequence is TGTGCCAGCAGCACACTAGCGGGGGGAGAGAACACCGGGGAGCTGTTTTTT. Translated, it gives CASSTLAGGENTGELFF. The chain couples TRBV5-6 to TRBJ2-2; TRBD2 agrees at 12 bases. The CDR3 length is 17 residues. V shed 4 bases and J 1 base; nucleotides not matched to a gene: 5. Germline V gives CDR1 SGHDT, CDR2 YYEEEE.

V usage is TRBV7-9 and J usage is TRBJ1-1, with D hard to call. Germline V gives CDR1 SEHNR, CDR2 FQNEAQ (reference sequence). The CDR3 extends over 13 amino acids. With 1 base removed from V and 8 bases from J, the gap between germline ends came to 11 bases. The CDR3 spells CASSLVLHLEAFF. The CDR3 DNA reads TGTGCCAGCAGCTTAGTTTTACACCTAGAAGCTTTCTTT.

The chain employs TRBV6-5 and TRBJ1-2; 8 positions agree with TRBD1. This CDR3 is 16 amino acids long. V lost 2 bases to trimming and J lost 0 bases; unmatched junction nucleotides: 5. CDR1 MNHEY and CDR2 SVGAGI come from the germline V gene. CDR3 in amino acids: CASSYVGTGTNYGYTF. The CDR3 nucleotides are TGTGCCAGCAGTTACGTAGGGACAGGAACTAACTATGGCTACACCTTC.

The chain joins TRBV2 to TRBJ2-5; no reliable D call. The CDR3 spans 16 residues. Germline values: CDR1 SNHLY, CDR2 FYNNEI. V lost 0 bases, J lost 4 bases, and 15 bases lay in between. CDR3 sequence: CASSEAPTSWGETQYF. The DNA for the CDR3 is TGTGCCAGCAGTGAAGCGCCTACGTCGTGGGGAGAGACCCAGTACTTC.

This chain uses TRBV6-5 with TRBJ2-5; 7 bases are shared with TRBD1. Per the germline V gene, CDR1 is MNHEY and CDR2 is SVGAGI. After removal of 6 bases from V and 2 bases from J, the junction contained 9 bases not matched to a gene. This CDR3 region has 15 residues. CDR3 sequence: CASSWGTGQQETQYF. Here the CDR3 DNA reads TGTGCCAGCAGCTGGGGAACGGGACAGCAAGAGACCCAGTACTTC.

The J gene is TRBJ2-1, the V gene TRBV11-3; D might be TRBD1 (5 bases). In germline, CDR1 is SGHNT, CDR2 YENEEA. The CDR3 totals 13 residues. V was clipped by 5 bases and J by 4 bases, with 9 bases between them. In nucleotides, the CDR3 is TGTGCCAGCAGCCCGAAGGGGTACAATGAGCAGTTCTTC. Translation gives CASSPKGYNEQFF.

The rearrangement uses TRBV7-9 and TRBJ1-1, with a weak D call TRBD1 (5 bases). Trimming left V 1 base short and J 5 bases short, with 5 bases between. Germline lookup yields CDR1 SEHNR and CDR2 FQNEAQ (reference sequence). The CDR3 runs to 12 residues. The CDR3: CASSLDRTEAFF. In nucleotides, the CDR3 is TGTGCCAGCAGCTTAGACAGGACTGAAGCTTTCTTT.

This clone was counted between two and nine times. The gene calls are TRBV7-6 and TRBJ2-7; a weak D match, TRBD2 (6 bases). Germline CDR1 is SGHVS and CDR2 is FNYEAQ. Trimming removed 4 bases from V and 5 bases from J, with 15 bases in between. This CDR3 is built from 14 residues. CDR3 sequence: CASSSTRGADEQYF. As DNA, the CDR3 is TGTGCCAGCAGCTCTACGCGGGGCGCGGACGAGCAGTACTTC.